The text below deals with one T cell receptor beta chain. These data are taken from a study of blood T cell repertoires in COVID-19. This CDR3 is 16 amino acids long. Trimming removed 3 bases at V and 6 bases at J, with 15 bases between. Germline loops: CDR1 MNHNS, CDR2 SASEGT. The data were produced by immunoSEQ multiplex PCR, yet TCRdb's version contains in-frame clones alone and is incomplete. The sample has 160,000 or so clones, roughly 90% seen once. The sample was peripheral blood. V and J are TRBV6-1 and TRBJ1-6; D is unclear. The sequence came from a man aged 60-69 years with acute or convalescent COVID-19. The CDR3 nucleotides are TGTGCCAGCAGTGAGCATCGAGGGAGTTTTAATTCACCCCTCCACTTT. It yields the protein CASSEHRGSFNSPLHF.